This TCR beta chain comes out of a study of cytomegalovirus exposure and HLA in healthy donors. Researchers ran the PCR with 60 Vbeta and 13 Jbeta primers. TCRdb's copy holds only in-frame clones and misses some; the assay was immunoSEQ multiplex PCR. Altogether approximately 140,000 clones are present, around 72% being singletons, with the ten largest covering roughly 1.5%. V was clipped by 10 bases and J by 1 base, with 22 bases between them. Per germline, CDR1 LNHDA and CDR2 SQIVND (reference sequence). This CDR3 spans 16 amino acids. The rearrangement joins TRBV19 to TRBJ2-5; no reliable D call. Sequencing was done on a sample of PBMCs. This TCR derives from a young woman in good health and CMV-seronegative. The CDR3 sequence: CATSSPLVAAQETQYF. DNA for the CDR3: TGTGCCACCTCGAGCCCCTTAGTCGCGGCCCAAGAGACCCAGTACTTC. Together with reference TRBV19 and TRBJ2-5, the CDR3 gives the full variable domain: DGGITQSPKYLFRKEGQNVTLSCEQNLNHDAMYWYRQDPGQGLRLIYYSQIVNDFQKGDIAEGYSVSREKKESFPLTVTSAQKNPTAFYLCATSSPLVAAQETQYFGPGTRLLVL.